The clone carrying this TCR beta chain has ten or more counts. Its antigen remains unknown. From RNA transcripts, TCR beta CDR3 regions were amplified. The HTBI set primed first-round TCR CDR3 RT-PCR. TCRdb re-called the multiplex PCR reads through MiXCR, storing one row per CDR3 protein. The data hold hundreds of thousands of distinct CDR3 sequences, with 38% observed a single time. These data originate in a study of T cells in Graves' hyperthyroidism and ophthalmopathy. Study-wide results and limits: Blood samples included most of the expanded thyroid clonotypes exceeding 0.001.

This clonotype was obtained from a man in his late teens or twenties with Graves' hyperthyroidism. Material for sequencing was blood.

The CDR3 here is CASSLAPGVVSPLHF. As DNA, the CDR3 is TGTGCCAGCAGCTTAGCCCCAGGGGTCGTCTCACCCCTCCACTTT. The V and J genes are TRBV7-8 and TRBJ1-6, with D perhaps matching TRBD1 (6 bases). The germline V gene encodes CDR1 SGHVS and CDR2 FQNEAQ. CDR3 length equals 15 residues. V was clipped by 0 bases and J by 10 bases, with 13 bases between them.